This T cell receptor (beta chain) was sequenced for a study of cytomegalovirus exposure and HLA in healthy donors. Clones were sequenced by immunoSEQ multiplex PCR, and TCRdb holds only the in-frame ones, with some missing. The sample shows hundreds of thousands of clones, around 87% of them seen only once. From germline, CDR1 is MNHEY and CDR2 SMNVEV (reference sequence). J was trimmed by 0 bases and V by 4 bases; bases with no gene match: 5. The CDR3 is 16 amino acids. The sequence came from a woman in her twenties or thirties in good health and CMV-seropositive. The source material was PBMCs. The J gene is TRBJ2-3, the V gene TRBV27; TRBD2 matches 9 bases. DNA of the CDR3: TGTGCCAGCAGTTACGGACTAGCGAGGAGCACAGATACGCAGTATTTT. Amino acid sequence: CASSYGLARSTDTQYF.